This T cell receptor (beta chain) was sequenced for a study of human CD8 memory T cell subsets. Regarding the study as a whole: Stem-like memory and precursor exhausted T cell populations exhibited comparably high diversity, in distinction to effector memory cells.

By UMI-labeled 5' RACE, the TCR beta libraries were made. TCRdb re-called the 5' RACE reads, yielding one record per CDR3 amino acid sequence without DNA. Here the sample table reports about 10,000 distinct CDR3 sequences. Duplicate vials of some 150,000 sorted CD8+ T cells per subset supplied the RNA. Details on this clonotype: Its specificity is unknown.

The clonotype comes from a human donor in good health. The material sequenced was CD8+ stem-like memory T cells (TSCM and TCM) sorted from PBMCs. Specified subset: stem-like memory CD8 T cells (TSTEM), CCR7+ PD-1- TIGIT-.

This CDR3 reads CASSVWGGETQYF. The chain has TRBV4-1 and TRBJ2-5; without DNA, the TCRdb call of TRBD1 cannot be checked. The length of the CDR3 is 13 residues. Germline V gives CDR1 MGHRA, CDR2 YSYEKL.